This T cell receptor (beta chain) originates from a study of tissue T cells after allogeneic stem cell transplantation. The CDR3 loop spans 15 amino acids. With 0 bases removed from V and 1 base from J, the gap between germline ends came to 8 bases. CDR1 KGHPV and CDR2 FQNQEV come from the germline V gene (reference sequence). Profiled with immunoSEQ multiplex PCR; TCRdb holds only in-frame clones, not every one. The repertoire holds over 5,000 clones, with more than 40% as singletons. Note on this clone: Its specificity is unknown. Gene names are mouse gene names. The missing CDR3 end, 1 residue past where the read stops, is filled in from the germline J gene.

Regarding the study as a whole: Tissue-detected TCR repertoire was only partly captured by blood and spleen T cells. Which tissue TCRs were alloreactive or antigen-specific was not determined. Some clones might be persisting host cells.

Time point denoted: mouse harvest day 7 after allogeneic transplant. The graft held 10^6 splenic CD5+ T cells and 10^7 T-cell-depleted bone marrow cells. Tissues came from B6→BALB/c major-mismatch GVHD mice at day 7 or 14. This receptor was taken from a female BALB/c mouse given C57BL/6 T cells with graft-versus-host disease after an allogeneic hematopoietic cell transplant. The chain joins TRBV26 to TRBJ2-3; TRBD1 might be the D (6 bases). Sequences were obtained from gut tissue. This CDR3 is CASSLSYRGAETLYF. Partial CDR3 DNA: TGTGCCAGCAGTCTGTCCTACAGGGGTGCAGAAACGCTGTAT.